The clone carrying this T cell receptor beta chain was seen only a few times. These data come from a study of regulatory T cells in long-lasting Graves disease. As to time point: persistent/refractory GD, antithyroid drugs over 5 years with positive TRAb. PBMC RNA served as the TCR library source. Both iRepertoire HTBI primers and Arm-PCR of CDR3 regions were used to build the TCR beta libraries. TCRdb reprocessed the multiplex PCR reads via MiXCR and lists one record per CDR3 protein. The table records approximately 470,000 distinct CDR3 sequences, about 20% of them present only once. This clonotype was obtained from a female donor with Graves disease. The starting material was peripheral blood mononuclear cells (PBMCs), obtained when the disease was refractory, from a patient treated with antithyroid drugs.

CDR3 loop: CASSIAGVPYEQYF. The CDR3 DNA reads as TGTGCCAGTAGTATAGCGGGAGTCCCCTACGAGCAGTACTTC. V gene TRBV19 combines with J gene TRBJ2-7; a weak D match, TRBD2 (6 bases). V lost 1 base, J lost 2 bases, and 9 bases lay in between. The CDR3 has 14 amino acids. Germline assignment: CDR1 LNHDA and CDR2 SQIVND (reference sequence). Combining the CDR3 with reference TRBV19 and TRBJ2-7 gives the whole variable domain DGGITQSPKYLFRKEGQNVTLSCEQNLNHDAMYWYRQDPGQGLRLIYYSQIVNDFQKGDIAEGYSVSREKKESFPLTVTSAQKNPTAFYLCASSIAGVPYEQYFGPGTRLTVT.